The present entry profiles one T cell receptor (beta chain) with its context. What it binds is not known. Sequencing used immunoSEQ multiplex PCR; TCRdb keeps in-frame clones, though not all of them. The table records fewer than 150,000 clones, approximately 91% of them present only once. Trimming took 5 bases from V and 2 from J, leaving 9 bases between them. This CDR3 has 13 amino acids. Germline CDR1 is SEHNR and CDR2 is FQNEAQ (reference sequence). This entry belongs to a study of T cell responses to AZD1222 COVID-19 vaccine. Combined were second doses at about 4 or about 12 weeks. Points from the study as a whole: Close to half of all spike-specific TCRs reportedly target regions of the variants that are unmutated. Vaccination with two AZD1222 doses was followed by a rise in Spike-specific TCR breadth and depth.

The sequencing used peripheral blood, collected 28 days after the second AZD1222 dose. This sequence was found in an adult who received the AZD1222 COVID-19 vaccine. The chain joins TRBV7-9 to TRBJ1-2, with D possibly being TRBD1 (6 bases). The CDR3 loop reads CASSPTGNYGYTF. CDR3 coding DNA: TGTGCCAGCAGCCCCACAGGGAACTATGGCTACACCTTC.